The TCR beta chain under discussion was sequenced for a study of CD8 T cells in ankylosing spondylitis. Broader study findings: In ankylosing spondylitis blood, a motif of roughly eight highly homologous TCR beta variants appeared characteristic.

TCRdb re-called the 5' RACE reads through MiXCR, storing one row per CDR3 protein. There are some 700,000 distinct CDR3 sequences in the sample; 19% occur only once, and under 20% lies in the top ten. This CDR3 has 15 amino acids. Per germline, CDR1 SGDLS and CDR2 YYNGEE. Trimming left V 0 bases short and J 2 bases short, with 10 bases between. This clonotype turned up a few times. Its antigen is unknown. The sequenced sample consisted of blood, either unsorted or a sorted T cell fraction (not recorded which). The rearrangement links TRBV9 to TRBJ2-3; unclear D gene. The sequence was obtained from a male donor with ankylosing spondylitis. Here the CDR3 DNA reads TGTGCCAGCAGCGTAGGGTCCCACAACACAGATACGCAGTATTTT. It codes for CASSVGSHNTDTQYF.